The 17 T cell receptor beta chains presented below share a single source sample, sequenced in a study of cytomegalovirus exposure and HLA in healthy donors. With 60 Vbeta and 13 Jbeta primers, the PCR was carried out. Data came from immunoSEQ multiplex PCR; TCRdb stores just in-frame clones and leaves some out. Of roughly 140,000 clones in the sample, under 90% were seen once. Sequenced: PBMCs. These receptor sequences come from a boy aged 2-9 years in good health and CMV-seronegative.

The V call is TRBV6-5, the J call TRBJ2-1; D gene uncertain. Germline values: CDR1 MNHEY, CDR2 SVGAGI. V lost 11 bases and J 0 bases, leaving 11 bases between the germline ends. The CDR3 contains 13 residues. The CDR3 here is CAAGWSSYNEQFF. The CDR3 bases are TGTGCCGCCGGGTGGAGCTCCTACAATGAGCAGTTCTTC.

V is TRBV9 and J is TRBJ2-5; D may be TRBD2 (6 bases). From germline, CDR1 is SGDLS and CDR2 YYNGEE. V shed 2 bases and J shed 0 bases, with 17 bases lying between them. This CDR3 has 17 amino acids. The CDR3 DNA is TGTGCCAGCAGCGTTGGTGTCTGGAGGGAGCACCAAGAGACCCAGTACTTC. Translating gives CASSVGVWREHQETQYF.

V usage is TRBV7-9 and J usage is TRBJ2-5; the D is unclear. The DNA end favors TRBJ2-7, so the J call may be wrong. This CDR3 is built from 11 residues. The V gene's germline CDR1 is SEHNR and CDR2 FQNEAQ (reference sequence). Written as DNA, the CDR3 is TGTGCCAGCAGCTTATACTACGAGCAGTACTTC. It codes for CASSLYYEQYF.

This chain uses TRBV29-1 with TRBJ2-3; TRBD2 aligns across 7 bases. The CDR3 has 16 amino acids. V lost 1 base, J lost 0 bases, and 7 bases stayed unmatched. Germline assignment: CDR1 SQVTM and CDR2 ANQGSEA. This CDR3 is CSVEASAGASTDTQYF. CDR3 nucleotide sequence: TGCAGCGTTGAAGCTTCTGCGGGAGCCAGCACAGATACGCAGTATTTT.

The gene calls are TRBV5-6 and TRBJ2-7; 7 bases are a match to TRBD2. This CDR3 has 14 amino acids. V gave up 0 bases and J gave up 4 bases; unmatched junction bases: 4. Germline CDR1 and CDR2: SGHDT and YYEEEE. This CDR3 is CASSLAPAGYEQYF. CDR3 nucleotide sequence: TGTGCCAGCAGCTTGGCACCAGCGGGATACGAGCAGTACTTC. The full variable domain, with the rest looked up from reference TRBV5-6 and TRBJ2-7, is DAGVTQSPTHLIKTRGQQVTLRCSPKSGHDTVSWYQQALGQGPQFIFQYYEEEERQRGNFPDRFSGHQFPNYSSELNVNALLLGDSALYLCASSLAPAGYEQYFGPGTRLTVT.

The J gene is TRBJ1-4, the V gene TRBV29-1; no clear D. Trimming cost V 5 bases and J 7 bases, with 8 bases left between them. The V gene's germline CDR1 is SQVTM and CDR2 ANQGSEA. The CDR3 sequence is 11 residues long. The CDR3 nucleotides read TGCAGCGTTATAACAGCTGAAAAACTGTTTTTT. Protein sequence: CSVITAEKLFF.

V is TRBV7-9 and J is TRBJ2-3; perhaps TRBD1 as D (5 bases). The CDR3 runs 16 residues. V lost 1 base and J 0 bases, leaving 11 bases between the germline ends. Germline CDR1 is SEHNR and CDR2 is FQNEAQ (reference sequence). CDR3 sequence reads: CASSLEGVPSTDTQYF. In DNA, the CDR3 is TGTGCCAGCAGCTTAGAAGGGGTACCTAGCACAGATACGCAGTATTTT.

This clone was detected once. The J gene is TRBJ2-5, the V gene TRBV5-1, with D maybe TRBD1 (6 bases). CDR1 and CDR2 (germline): SGHRS, YFSETQ. V shed 4 bases and J shed 5 bases, with 12 bases lying between them. The CDR3 has 13 residues. In DNA form, the CDR3 reads TGCGCCAGCAGCCAGGACAGTCGGGAGACCCAGTACTTC. Its protein product is CASSQDSRETQYF.

The V and J genes are TRBV18 and TRBJ2-1; perhaps TRBD1 as D (7 bases). Trimming took off 8 bases at V and 9 bases at J, with 17 bases between the two ends. The CDR3 runs 13 residues. CDR1 is KGHSH and CDR2 is LQKENI in the germline V gene. The CDR3 DNA reads TGTGCCAGCGTGCGACAGGGAGGCGCTGAGCAGTTCTTC. Translated, it gives CASVRQGGAEQFF. Full variable domain (rest looked up from reference TRBV18 and TRBJ2-1): NAGVMQNPRHLVRRRGQEARLRCSPMKGHSHVYWYRQLPEEGLKFMVYLQKENIIDESGMPKERFSAEFPKEGPSILRIQQVVRGDSAAYFCASVRQGGAEQFFGPGTRLTVL.

This chain links TRBV7-3 with TRBJ2-2, with D maybe TRBD2 (6 bases). The V gene's germline CDR1 is SGHTA and CDR2 FQGTGA. Trimming left V 2 bases short and J 4 bases short, with 11 bases between. This CDR3 spans 15 amino acids. CDR3 loop: CASSLGGWGTGELFF. The CDR3 DNA sequence: TGTGCCAGCAGCTTAGGAGGGTGGGGCACCGGGGAGCTGTTTTTT.

The chain links TRBV4-2 to TRBJ2-5; 10 positions match TRBD2. V gave up 5 bases and J gave up 4 bases; unmatched junction bases: 4. CDR3 length: 14 amino acids. Per germline, CDR1 LGHNA and CDR2 YNFKEQ. CDR3 nucleotides: TGTGCCAGCAGCGCCAGCGGGAGGGCAGAGACCCAGTACTTC. It translates to CASSASGRAETQYF.

The V and J genes are TRBV2 and TRBJ2-2; tentative D call: TRBD1 (6 bases). Germline values: CDR1 SNHLY, CDR2 FYNNEI. V lost 5 bases and J lost 0, with 13 bases in between. The CDR3 has 16 residues. CDR3 sequence: CASSSGVSTNTGELFF. For the CDR3, the DNA is TGTGCCAGCAGTTCAGGGGTTTCAACGAACACCGGGGAGCTGTTTTTT.

The CDR3 is CASIDPRGNGELFF. As DNA, the CDR3 is TGCGCCAGCATCGATCCGCGGGGAAACGGGGAGCTGTTTTTT. The chain recombines TRBV5-1 with TRBJ2-2, with D possibly TRBD2 on 6 matching bases. CDR1 SGHRS and CDR2 YFSETQ come from the germline V gene. V lost 6 bases, J lost 7 bases, and 16 bases lay in between. The CDR3 runs 14 residues.

The J gene is TRBJ2-5, the V gene TRBV5-1, with D uncertain. V gave up 3 bases and J gave up 0 bases, with 9 bases separating them. Germline CDR1 reads SGHRS; CDR2 reads YFSETQ. CDR3 size: 14 residues. Written as DNA, the CDR3 is TGCGCCAGCAGCTCCGAAGCGTACCAAGAGACCCAGTACTTC. It specifies CASSSEAYQETQYF.

This rearrangement joins TRBV27 to TRBJ2-5; D might be TRBD2 (7 bases). Near its end, the DNA agrees better with TRBJ2-7, so the J call may be wrong. The V gene's germline CDR1 is MNHEY and CDR2 SMNVEV (reference sequence). The CDR3 runs 13 residues. The CDR3 reads CASSPRGGHEQYF. CDR3 coding DNA: TGTGCCAGCAGCCCGAGGGGGGGCCACGAGCAGTACTTC.

The chain joins TRBV19 to TRBJ2-5; 7 nucleotides match TRBD2. There are 16 residues in the CDR3. V gave up 5 bases and J gave up 4 bases; unmatched junction bases: 13. Germline V gene sequence: CDR1 LNHDA, CDR2 SQIVND (reference sequence). The CDR3 spells CASSPGLVERLETQYF. In DNA, the CDR3 is TGTGCCAGTAGTCCCGGACTAGTCGAAAGGTTAGAGACCCAGTACTTC.

This clone was detected only once. The chain combines TRBV20-1 with TRBJ2-5; D not resolved. The DNA end lines up better with TRBJ2-7; the J call may be wrong. From germline, CDR1 is DFQATT and CDR2 SNEGSKA (reference sequence). This CDR3 comprises 11 residues. CDR3 sequence reads: CSARGDIEQYF. The CDR3 coding sequence is TGCAGTGCTAGAGGTGACATCGAGCAGTACTTC.